The 21 T cell receptor beta chains below come from one sample, sequenced in a study of T-cell reconstitution after alpha-beta-depleted transplantation in children. Unique molecular identifiers tagged the TCRbeta library. A single record per CDR3 protein comes from TCRdb applying MiXCR to the PCR reads. In the table there are nearly 350,000 distinct CDR3 sequences, roughly 17% of which are singletons. The sample here was PBMCs, mostly from graft donor cells, taken 360 days after TCRalphabeta/CD19-depleted stem cell transplant. Receptors originate from a male patient aged 2-9 years who had a stem cell transplant for acute lymphoblastic leukemia, so the T cells may come from the graft donor.

This clonotype showed up many times. CDR3 nucleotide sequence: TGTGCCAGCAGTTTGTTGCGGCGTCCTAGCTACAATGAGCAGTTCTTC. Translating gives CASSLLRRPSYNEQFF. This rearrangement joins TRBV12-3 or TRBV12-4 to TRBJ2-1, with no clear D. Trimming shortened V by 3 bases and J by 3 bases, and 15 bases separated the two germline ends. The CDR3 is 16 amino acids.

This clonotype has a count of ten or more. J is TRBJ2-2 and V is TRBV7-2; D possibly corresponds to TRBD2 (6 bases). In germline, CDR1 is SGHTA, CDR2 FQGNSA. V gave up 6 bases and J gave up 3 bases, with 11 bases separating them. The CDR3 runs to 14 residues. DNA of the CDR3: TGTGCCAGCAGTTCCGGGACTCACACCGGGGAGCTGTTTTTT. Protein sequence: CASSSGTHTGELFF.

V is TRBV29-1 and J is TRBJ2-1; D is undetermined. V was clipped by 2 bases and J by 8 bases, with 10 bases between them. In germline, CDR1 is SQVTM, CDR2 ANQGSEA. This CDR3 region has 12 residues. CDR3 coding DNA: TGCAGCGTTGAACGTAAAAGGGATGAGCAGTTCTTC. This encodes CSVERKRDEQFF.

The rearrangement uses TRBV18 and TRBJ1-1; TRBD1 is a possible D gene (6 bases). This CDR3 comprises 14 residues. Germline CDR1 and CDR2: KGHSH and LQKENI. V was clipped by 1 base and J by 2 bases, with 8 bases between them. The DNA of the CDR3 is TGTGCCAGCTCACCACGGACAGTCAACACTGAAGCTTTCTTT. Translated, it gives CASSPRTVNTEAFF.

This clonotype was counted ten times or more. This sequence joins TRBV4-2 and TRBJ1-3; no clear D gene. With 6 bases removed from V and 0 bases from J, the gap between germline ends came to 15 bases. From germline, CDR1 is LGHNA and CDR2 YNFKEQ. The CDR3 runs 16 residues. The CDR3 spells CASSPGPHPSGNTIYF. In nucleotides, the CDR3 is TGTGCCAGCAGTCCAGGCCCTCACCCCTCTGGAAACACCATATATTTT.

The V gene is TRBV12-3 or TRBV12-4, the J gene TRBJ1-1; possible D gene TRBD1, 5 bases. Deletions cut 3 bases from V and 5 bases from J, with 13 bases between. The CDR3 sequence is 14 residues long. The CDR3 nucleotides are TGTGCCAGCAGTTTCCCCCAGGGAACAACTGAAGCTTTCTTT. Its translation: CASSFPQGTTEAFF.

This clonotype was seen a few times. The chain employs TRBV9 and TRBJ2-5; D call uncertain. The CDR3 is made up of 14 amino acids. V dropped 0 bases and J dropped 0 bases, with 6 bases sitting between them. CDR1 SGDLS and CDR2 YYNGEE come from the germline V gene. The CDR3 reads CASSVEVYQETQYF. CDR3 nucleotide sequence: TGTGCCAGCAGCGTAGAGGTGTACCAAGAGACCCAGTACTTC. Together with reference TRBV9 and TRBJ2-5, the CDR3 gives the full variable domain: DSGVTQTPKHLITATGQRVTLRCSPRSGDLSVYWYQQSLDQGLQFLIQYYNGEERAKGNILERFSAQQFPDLHSELNLSSLELGDSALYFCASSVEVYQETQYFGPGTRLLVL.

This clonotype occurred many times. The chain has TRBV6-1 and TRBJ2-3, with 9 bases fitting TRBD2. The CDR3 runs to 16 residues. V dropped 6 bases and J dropped 5; count of bases not matched to a gene: 12. Germline assignment: CDR1 MNHNS and CDR2 SASEGT. CDR3 bases: TGTGCCAGCAGCCGGGGATTGGCGGGAGGGGGAGATACGCAGTATTTT. This encodes CASSRGLAGGGDTQYF.

The J gene is TRBJ2-7, the V gene TRBV14, with unresolved D. Germline V lookup: CDR1 SGHDN, CDR2 FVKESK. This CDR3 has 14 residues. The V end lost 0 bases, the J end lost 3 bases, and 9 bases lay between the germline ends. The CDR3 coding sequence is TGTGCCAGCAGCCAAGATATTCGCCTCTACGAGCAGTACTTC. Translated: CASSQDIRLYEQYF.

This clonotype was observed a handful of times. The chain uses TRBV6-4 and TRBJ2-6; possibly TRBD1 or TRBD2 for D (6 bases each). Germline V gene lookup returns CDR1 MRHNA and CDR2 SNTAGT. V was clipped by 2 bases and J by 0 bases, with 11 bases between them. This CDR3 is built from 17 residues. The CDR3 loop is CASSDGGLSSGANVLTF. The CDR3 region has the DNA TGTGCCAGCAGTGACGGGGGGCTCAGCTCTGGGGCCAACGTCCTGACTTTC.

This clonotype was counted ten times or more. The chain combines TRBV28 with TRBJ2-3; 11 bases agree with TRBD1. CDR1 MDHEN and CDR2 SYDVKM come from the germline V gene. There are 16 residues in the CDR3. V was clipped by 2 bases and J by 1 base; unmatched bases: 2. The CDR3 reads CASSLPGQGGTDTQYF. The CDR3 DNA reads TGTGCCAGCAGTTTACCGGGACAGGGGGGCACAGATACGCAGTATTTT.

The sample holds a few counts of this clonotype. The V gene is TRBV7-6, the J gene TRBJ2-7; 9 bases align to TRBD2. The CDR3 has 16 residues. The trim removed 5 bases at V and 0 bases at J, leaving 8 bases unmatched. In germline, CDR1 is SGHVS, CDR2 FNYEAQ. The CDR3 sequence: CASSPGPSGISYEQYF. CDR3 DNA sequence: TGTGCCAGCAGCCCTGGCCCTAGCGGGATCTCCTACGAGCAGTACTTC.

The chain couples TRBV2 to TRBJ2-2, with D possibly being TRBD1 or TRBD2 (7 bases each). The CDR3 contains 14 residues. The V gene's germline CDR1 is SNHLY and CDR2 FYNNEI. Trimming cost V 3 bases and J 6 bases, with 11 bases left between them. CDR3 sequence: CASSETGRAGELFF. For the CDR3, the DNA is TGTGCCAGCAGTGAGACAGGGAGGGCCGGGGAGCTGTTTTTT.

This rearrangement joins TRBV20-1 to TRBJ2-1; D ambiguous. The germline V and J ends were trimmed by 0 bases and 7 bases, with 22 bases remaining between them. The CDR3 runs to 17 residues. The germline V gene encodes CDR1 DFQATT and CDR2 SNEGSKA (reference sequence). The CDR3 sequence: CSARDPPYVPTSNEQFF. The CDR3 nucleotides are TGCAGTGCTAGAGATCCCCCATACGTCCCCACCTCTAATGAGCAGTTCTTC.

This clonotype was picked up a small number of times. V usage is TRBV30 and J usage is TRBJ2-7, with no clear D. The CDR3 loop spans 11 amino acids. V lost 2 bases, J lost 5 bases, and 7 bases lay in between. Germline V gives CDR1 GTSNPN, CDR2 SVGIG (reference sequence). CDR3 loop: CAWSPAHEQYF. As DNA, the CDR3 is TGTGCCTGGAGTCCAGCCCACGAGCAGTACTTC.

The table lists this clonotype with a few counts. CDR3 region: CASSQTGWTEAFF. The CDR3 coding sequence is TGCGCCAGCAGTCAGACAGGGTGGACTGAAGCTTTCTTT. J is TRBJ1-1 and V is TRBV4-3; TRBD1 matches 7 bases. The CDR3 runs 13 residues. The V and J ends lost 6 bases and 5 bases, in that order; junction bases with no gene match: 6. CDR1 and CDR2 from the germline V gene are LGHNA and YSLEER.

There are a few counts of this clonotype. This chain connects TRBV7-3 to TRBJ2-1; D remains ambiguous. CDR1 SGHTA and CDR2 FQGTGA come from the germline V gene. Deletions cut 0 bases from V and 5 bases from J, with 8 bases between. CDR3 length equals 14 residues. The CDR3 protein is CASSLTSLDNEQFF. The CDR3 region has the DNA TGTGCCAGCAGCTTAACTAGCCTTGACAATGAGCAGTTCTTC.

The chain employs TRBV28 and TRBJ1-5; D gene unclear. CDR3 length equals 18 residues. The V gene's germline CDR1 is MDHEN and CDR2 SYDVKM. Trimming took 5 bases from V and 3 from J, leaving 23 bases between them. The CDR3 nucleotides are TGTGCCAGCAGTCATAGGTACCCGGACGGTGAGCTCAATCAGCCCCAGCATTTT. Amino acid sequence: CASSHRYPDGELNQPQHF.

This clonotype was detected once. This chain joins TRBV7-3 and TRBJ2-5; 8 nucleotides match TRBD2. The CDR3 is 15 residues long. V trimming: 5 bases; J trimming: 3 bases; junction bases outside the gene matches: 8. Germline assignment: CDR1 SGHTA and CDR2 FQGTGA. The CDR3 DNA follows: TGTGCCAGCAGCCCAAGCGGGAGTGGAAAAGAGACCCAGTACTTC. Amino acid sequence: CASSPSGSGKETQYF. Combining the CDR3 with reference TRBV7-3 and TRBJ2-5 gives the whole variable domain GAGVSQTPSNKVTEKGKYVELRCDPISGHTALYWYRQSLGQGPEFLIYFQGTGAADDSGLPNDRFFAVRPEGSVSTLKIQRTERGDSAVYLCASSPSGSGKETQYFGPGTRLLVL.

V is TRBV7-2 and J is TRBJ1-2, with D tentatively TRBD1 (5 bases). Between the trimmed V and J ends, which lost 2 bases and 8 bases, there was a span of 18 bases. This CDR3 has 15 residues. Germline V lookup: CDR1 SGHTA, CDR2 FQGNSA. CDR3 region: CASSLLGGRGVGYTF. For the CDR3, the DNA is TGTGCCAGCAGCTTATTAGGAGGACGAGGGGTGGGCTACACCTTC.

In this sample, this clonotype turned up a few times. The rearrangement joins TRBV29-1 to TRBJ2-7; a possible D gene is TRBD2 (5 bases). In germline, CDR1 is SQVTM, CDR2 ANQGSEA. The CDR3 runs to 12 residues. The V gene lost 2 bases and the J gene lost 2 bases, with 7 bases spanning the gap. CDR3 protein: CSVETRAYEQYF. CDR3 coding DNA: TGCAGCGTTGAAACGCGGGCCTACGAGCAGTACTTC.